These 30 T cell receptor delta chains were sequenced from one sample in a study of human gamma delta and Vdelta1 T cells. TCRdb reanalysed the PCR reads with CATT. The sample yields some 6,100 delta-chain clones, almost 9.5% seen once. Sequences were obtained from naive CD27+ Vdelta1 gamma-delta T cells from blood. These receptors were taken from a human donor in good health.

This clone was detected a few times. This is likely an artifact of a read error, given a far larger clone one base away. J is TRDJ1 and V is TRDV1; 8 bases are shared with TRDD3. Germline CDR1 is TSWWSYY and CDR2 is QGS. The CDR3 loop spans 21 amino acids. V lost 4 bases and J lost 0; bases outside the gene matches: 22. This CDR3 is CALGVLKVPSTGGPYTDKLIF. For the CDR3, the DNA is TGTGCTCTTGGGGTCCTTAAGGTTCCTAGTACTGGGGGCCCTTACACCGATAAACTCATCTTT.

This clone was seen only once. This probably arose from a read error, given a far larger clone one base away. The genes are TRDV1 and TRDJ1, with 9 bases identical to TRDD2. The V gene's germline CDR1 is TSWWSYY and CDR2 QGS. The CDR3 spans 23 residues. The CDR3 DNA reads TGTGCTCTTAGGGAAAGGCCTTCCTACATGGTGGGGCCAAAGAGGCCCTACACCGATAAACTCATCTTT. Its translation: CALRERPSYMVGPKRPYTDKLIF.

The sample holds a few counts of this clone. V usage is TRDV1 and J usage is TRDJ1, with D possibly matching TRDD3 (5 bases). This CDR3 contains 23 residues. Trimming cost V 0 bases and J 0 bases, with 32 bases left between them. Germline CDR1 reads TSWWSYY; CDR2 reads QGS. The DNA for the CDR3 is TGTGCTCTTGGGGAACTCTCGTGGGTCCGAGGAGGGATCCATCCAAGGTACACCGATAAACTCATCTTT. Residues: CALGELSWVRGGIHPRYTDKLIF.

The V and J genes are TRDV1 and TRDJ1; 11 bases match TRDD3. The J segment lost 6 bases and the V segment lost 6 bases, leaving 9 bases of the junction unmatched. Germline loops: CDR1 TSWWSYY, CDR2 QGS. This CDR3 comprises 15 residues. The chain's CDR3 is CALGPRVLGDNKLIF. CDR3 coding DNA: TGTGCTCTTGGACCCCGCGTACTGGGGGATAATAAACTCATCTTT.

This clone qualifies as medium-sized (0.01 to 0.1%). The chain recombines TRDV1 with TRDJ1; 9 positions agree with TRDD3. J lost 2 bases, V lost 2 bases, and 15 bases had no gene match. Germline CDR1 is TSWWSYY and CDR2 is QGS. The CDR3 has 19 amino acids. CDR3 loop: CALGEIRVWGINRTDKLIF. Written as DNA, the CDR3 is TGTGCTCTTGGGGAAATAAGGGTGTGGGGGATAAATAGGACCGATAAACTCATCTTT.

In this sample, this clone turned up a few times. The likely explanation is a read error, given a far larger clone one base away. The chain carries TRDV1 and TRDJ1, with D unclear. Germline-derived CDR1 and CDR2 are TSWWSYY and QGS. This CDR3 spans 25 amino acids. Between the trimmed V and J ends, which lost 3 bases and 2 bases, there was a span of 43 bases. The CDR3 sequence: CALGDQHPARLAGSTFGPSTDKLIF. The CDR3 nucleotides are TGTGCTCTTGGGGATCAACACCCCGCGCGGCTGGCAGGATCTACCTTTGGGCCCAGTACCGATAAACTCATCTTT.

For this clone: TCRdb has a much larger clone's protein, which differs at residue 9 from the translation of this DNA, likely because of a read error; what is shown is the protein translated from the DNA. This sequence joins TRDV2 and TRDJ1; perhaps TRDD3 as D (6 bases). Trimming took 4 bases from V and 3 from J, leaving 32 bases between them. The CDR3 spans 20 residues. Germline V lookup: CDR1 GEAIGNYY, CDR2 EKD. The DNA of the CDR3 is TGTGCCTGTGAAAGCCTACGCACCAGGCTACAAGGGGGACTTTCCGATAAACTCATCTTT. It translates to CACESLRTRLQGGLSDKLIF.

With regard to this clone: This may arise from a read error, as a much more abundant clone is one base away. This same CDR3 is encoded by further DNA sequences in the sample. J is TRDJ1 and V is TRDV1, with D perhaps assigned TRDD1 or TRDD2 (5 bases each). Germline loops: CDR1 TSWWSYY, CDR2 QGS. The length of the CDR3 is 20 residues. Trimming removed 0 bases from V and 0 bases from J, with 23 bases in between. Here the CDR3 DNA reads TGTGCTCTTGGGGAACTCACCTACGCGTCCTTCATAGTCAACACCGATAAACTCATCTTT. Protein: CALGELTYASFIVNTDKLIF.

This clone was detected ten times or more. This chain links TRDV1 with TRDJ1, with D perhaps TRDD3 (5 bases). The CDR3 totals 18 residues. Between the trimmed V and J ends, which lost 1 base and 0 bases, there was a span of 18 bases. The V gene's germline CDR1 is TSWWSYY and CDR2 QGS. CDR3 DNA sequence: TGTGCTCTTGGGGAACCTCGGGGTGGTAGGGGGTACACCGATAAACTCATCTTT. Translated, it gives CALGEPRGGRGYTDKLIF.

A remark on this clone: Being one base from a much bigger clone, this may be a read error. The same CDR3 arises from other DNA sequences in this sample as well. The chain employs TRDV1 and TRDJ1; D possibly uses TRDD2 or TRDD3 (5 bases each). The germline gives CDR1 TSWWSYY, CDR2 QGS. The germline V and J ends were trimmed by 0 bases and 1 base, with 27 bases remaining between them. The CDR3 spans 21 residues. The CDR3 region is CALGELRALRGSLRGTDKLIF. CDR3 in DNA: TGTGCTCTTGGGGAACTACGAGCCCTTCGGGGGTCTCTTCGGGGCACCGATAAACTCATCTTT.

In its sample, this clone was seen a few times. V and J are TRDV1 and TRDJ1; TRDD3 matches 10 bases. Germline V lookup: CDR1 TSWWSYY, CDR2 QGS. V dropped 3 bases and J dropped 0; count of bases not matched to a gene: 25. The length of the CDR3 is 23 residues. CDR3: CALGDPIPPYDRGIRRYTDKLIF. The CDR3 DNA reads TGTGCTCTTGGGGACCCTATTCCTCCCTACGACAGGGGGATACGCAGGTACACCGATAAACTCATCTTT.

Comments on this clone: A far larger clone is off by one base, so a read error is likely. This chain connects TRDV1 to TRDJ1, with 12 bases lining up with TRDD3. Trimming took 4 bases from V and 0 from J; bases not matched to a gene: 39. The CDR3 contains 28 residues. CDR1 and CDR2 from the germline V gene are TSWWSYY and QGS. CDR3 sequence: CALGGPLPSSRLGTGGYLTWPYTDKLIF. CDR3 bases: TGTGCTCTTGGGGGACCTCTGCCTTCCTCCAGGTTGGGTACTGGGGGATACCTTACGTGGCCGTACACCGATAAACTCATCTTT.

This clone was picked up a small number of times. Just one base apart from a much larger clone, this may be a read error. The same CDR3 arises from other DNA sequences in this sample as well. The rearrangement links TRDV1 to TRDJ1; tentatively, D is TRDD1 (5 bases). Germline-derived CDR1 and CDR2 are TSWWSYY and QGS. CDR3 length: 16 residues. Trimming shortened V by 9 bases and J by 0 bases, and 20 bases separated the two germline ends. The CDR3 region has the DNA TGTGCTCTGAAATCCCCCGTACGGTCCTACACCGATAAACTCATCTTT. This codes for CALKSPVRSYTDKLIF.

This clone counts as medium-sized. Other DNA sequences from this sample encode an identical CDR3 as well. The rearrangement joins TRDV1 to TRDJ1; tentatively, D is TRDD2 (9 bases). The V and J ends lost 1 base and 2 bases respectively, with 26 bases between them. Germline V gene lookup returns CDR1 TSWWSYY and CDR2 QGS. The CDR3 spans 20 residues. CDR3 residues: CALGERFPSYVGGYTDKLIF. The CDR3, as DNA: TGTGCTCTTGGGGAACGGTTCCCTTCCTACGTAGGGGGATATACCGATAAACTCATCTTT.

By sample share, this clone is large (0.1 to 1%). This CDR3 is also generated by other DNA sequences in the sample. This rearrangement joins TRDV2 to TRDJ1; 7 bases align to TRDD3. With V trimmed by 3 bases and J by 4 bases, 22 bases remained unmatched. CDR1 and CDR2 from the germline V gene are GEAIGNYY and EKD. This CDR3 comprises 19 residues. The CDR3 here is CACDGVGYPYYRSIDKLIF. CDR3 nucleotides: TGTGCCTGTGACGGGGTGGGATACCCCTACTACCGATCGATCGATAAACTCATCTTT.

This clone was seen only a few times. This likely reflects a read error, since a far larger clone is one base away. Other DNA sequences in this specimen translate into the identical CDR3. The chain has TRDV1 and TRDJ1; TRDD3 matches at 13 bases. The CDR3 is 22 amino acids. With 5 bases clipped from V and 3 bases from J, the junction kept 24 bases outside the gene matches. Germline-derived CDR1 and CDR2 are TSWWSYY and QGS. CDR3 loop: CALGRGVYRLSTGGYASDKLIF. The CDR3 DNA reads as TGTGCTCTTGGGCGAGGGGTCTACAGACTGAGTACTGGGGGATACGCGTCCGATAAACTCATCTTT.

In regard to this clone: A far larger clone differs by one base, so this is likely a read error. The V call is TRDV1, the J call TRDJ1, with D possibly TRDD3 on 5 matching bases. Between the trimmed V and J ends, which lost 3 bases and 2 bases, there was a span of 43 bases. Per germline, CDR1 TSWWSYY and CDR2 QGS. The CDR3 is 25 residues long. The CDR3 loop reads CALGDQHPARQAGSTLGPSTDKLIF. The CDR3 DNA sequence: TGTGCTCTTGGGGATCAACACCCCGCGCGGCAGGCAGGATCTACCTTGGGGCCCAGTACCGATAAACTCATCTTT.

Notes on this clone: One base away lies a much larger clone, so this may be a sequencing read error. Within the sample, other DNA sequences also encode this same CDR3. The genes are TRDV1 and TRDJ1; no clear D. The CDR3 has 14 amino acids. The germline V gene encodes CDR1 TSWWSYY and CDR2 QGS. The CDR3 spells CALGELTFRHKLIF. The CDR3 nucleotides read TGTGCTCTTGGGGAGCTAACATTCCGTCATAAACTCATTTTT.

Regarding this clone: A read error may be the cause here, since a much bigger clone is one base away. This sequence joins TRDV1 and TRDJ1; 10 bases map to TRDD3. With V trimmed by 0 bases and J by 3 bases, 34 bases remained unmatched. The CDR3 totals 26 residues. CDR1 is TSWWSYY, CDR2 QGS, per germline. The CDR3 loop reads CALGELRFIGATGGCALGPRSDKLIF. As DNA, the CDR3 is TGTGCTCTTGGGGAACTAAGATTCATTGGGGCAACTGGGGGATGCGCGCTGGGCCCTCGTTCCGATAAACTCATCTTT.

This clone was picked up a small number of times. One base separates it from a far larger clone, so it is likely a read error. Additional DNA sequences in this sample encode the identical CDR3. This chain uses TRDV1 with TRDJ1; perhaps TRDD3 as D (6 bases). CDR1 and CDR2 (germline): TSWWSYY, QGS. V was pared by 2 bases and J by 0 bases, with 22 bases between. There are 19 residues in the CDR3. In DNA form, the CDR3 reads TGTGCTCTTGGGGAAATCCTGCGTCGACGGGGGGGACACACCGATAAACTCATCTTT. It codes for CALGEILRRRGGHTDKLIF.

Relative to its sample, this clone is medium-sized (0.01 to 0.1%). The rearrangement uses TRDV1 and TRDJ1; no clear D. Trimming removed 4 bases at V and 10 bases at J, with 19 bases between. Germline V gene lookup returns CDR1 TSWWSYY and CDR2 QGS. This CDR3 has 14 amino acids. The CDR3 DNA is TGTGCTCTTGGGGTTCCCCGGGCGACGGGAGGACTCATCTTT. It translates to CALGVPRATGGLIF.

Concerning this clone itself: This may be a read error, as it is one base from a much larger clone. The sample carries other DNA sequences with the same CDR3. The chain recombines TRDV1 with TRDJ1, with TRDD2 matching 9 bases. The CDR3 spans 22 residues. CDR1 and CDR2 from the germline V gene are TSWWSYY and QGS. The CDR3 sequence: CALGVPFLRRGEGYPFKDKLIF. DNA of the CDR3: TGTGCCCTTGGGGTCCCCTTCCTACGGAGGGGAGAGGGATACCCGTTCAAGGATAAACTCATCTTT.

J is TRDJ1 and V is TRDV1, with D maybe TRDD2 (6 bases). V gave up 1 base and J gave up 1 base, with 19 bases separating them. The CDR3 has 18 amino acids. Germline CDR1 reads TSWWSYY; CDR2 reads QGS. CDR3 loop: CALGEPRGSYRSTDKLIF. DNA for the CDR3: TGTGCTCTTGGGGAACCCCGCGGGTCCTACCGTTCCACCGATAAACTCATCTTT.

This clone has more than one count but fewer than ten. A single base is all that separates this from a far larger clone, so a read error is likely. This chain connects TRDV1 to TRDJ1; perhaps TRDD3 as D (5 bases). V was trimmed by 4 bases and J by 3 bases, leaving 24 bases between them. Looked up from germline, CDR1 is TSWWSYY and CDR2 is QGS. The CDR3 is 18 residues long. This chain's CDR3 is CALGVPSRRGSDADKLIF. The CDR3 DNA sequence: TGTGCTCTTGGGGTCCCGTCTCGGAGGGGGTCTGACGCCGATAAACTCATCTTT.

As regards this clone: TCRdb has a much larger clone's protein, which differs at residue 3 from the translation of this DNA, likely because of a read error; what is shown is the protein translated from the DNA. V is TRDV1 and J is TRDJ1; TRDD3 agrees at 10 bases. Looked up from germline, CDR1 is TSWWSYY and CDR2 is QGS. The CDR3 extends over 16 amino acids. The CDR3 nucleotides are TGTGCTCCTGGGTCCTACTACGGGGGGATACGGGGTAAACTCATCTTT. It translates to CAPGSYYGGIRGKLIF.

Worth noting for this clone: The protein TCRdb lists belongs to a much larger clone and differs from this DNA's translation at residue 17, which points to a read error; the protein shown is made from the DNA. The chain links TRDV1 to TRDJ1; D is undetermined. The CDR3 consists of 18 residues. Germline V gene sequence: CDR1 TSWWSYY, CDR2 QGS. CDR3 nucleotide sequence: TGTGCTCTTGGGGAACGGAGGTCTAGATCCGTATTAACCGATAAACTCACCTTT. Translation gives CALGERRSRSVLTDKLTF.

This clone is classed as medium-sized. The same CDR3 is also encoded by other DNA sequences in this sample. The chain has TRDV1 and TRDJ1, with D possibly matching TRDD3 (5 bases). Trimming removed 3 bases at V and 4 bases at J, with 36 bases between. The CDR3 is made up of 22 amino acids. Per germline, CDR1 TSWWSYY and CDR2 QGS. CDR3 sequence reads: CALGDLSPKPRRYITAGDKLIF. The CDR3 nucleotides are TGTGCTCTTGGGGACCTATCGCCTAAACCCCGGCGATACATTACCGCCGGCGATAAACTCATCTTT.

This clone was detected only a few times. It is likely a read error: a sequence one base away is far more abundant. This chain uses TRDV2 with TRDJ3, with D tentatively TRDD3 (6 bases). CDR3 length: 19 residues. Germline V gene lookup returns CDR1 GEAIGNYY and CDR2 EKD. The CDR3 sequence is CACVDGGEYSSWDTQQMFF. The CDR3 DNA reads TGTGCCTGTGTCGACGGGGGGGAGTACAGCTCCTGGGACACCCAACAGATGTTTTTC.

Notes on this clone: This likely came from a read error, as a far larger clone is one base away. Other DNA sequences within the sample encode an identical CDR3. V is TRDV1 and J is TRDJ1; TRDD3 aligns across 12 bases. The CDR3 is 21 amino acids. Germline V gives CDR1 TSWWSYY, CDR2 QGS. This chain's CDR3 is CALGVPQTGGYNFLGRDKLIF. The CDR3 DNA is TGTGCTCTTGGGGTCCCTCAGACTGGGGGATACAACTTTTTAGGGCGCGATAAGCTCATCTTT.

This clone rates as medium-sized (0.01 to 0.1%). A read error is possible here, since a much larger clone lies one base away. The chain carries TRDV1 and TRDJ1, with 13 bases lining up with TRDD3. This CDR3 has 22 amino acids. The V segment lost 0 bases and the J segment 4 bases; nucleotides outside the gene matches: 20. Germline CDR1 and CDR2: TSWWSYY and QGS. The CDR3 coding sequence is TGTGCTCTTGGGGAACTAGAATTCCCAGGTACTGGGGGATACGGGGGGAGCGATAAACTCATCTTT. It specifies CALGELEFPGTGGYGGSDKLIF.